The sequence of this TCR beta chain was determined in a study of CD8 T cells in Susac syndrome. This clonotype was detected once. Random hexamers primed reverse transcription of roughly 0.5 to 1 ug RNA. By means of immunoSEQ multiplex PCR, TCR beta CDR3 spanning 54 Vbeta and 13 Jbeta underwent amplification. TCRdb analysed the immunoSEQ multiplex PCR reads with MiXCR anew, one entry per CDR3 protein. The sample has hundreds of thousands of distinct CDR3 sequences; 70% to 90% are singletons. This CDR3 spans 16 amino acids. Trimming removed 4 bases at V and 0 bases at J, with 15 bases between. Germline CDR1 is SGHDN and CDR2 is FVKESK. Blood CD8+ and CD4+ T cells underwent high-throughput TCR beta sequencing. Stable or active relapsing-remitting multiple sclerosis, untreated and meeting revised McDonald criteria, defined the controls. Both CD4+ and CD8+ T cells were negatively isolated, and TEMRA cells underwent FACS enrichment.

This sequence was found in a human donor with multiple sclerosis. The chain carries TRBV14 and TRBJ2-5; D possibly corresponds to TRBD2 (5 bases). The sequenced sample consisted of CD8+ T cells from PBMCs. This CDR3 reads CASSPEGVEYQETQYF. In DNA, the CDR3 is TGTGCCAGCAGCCCCGAGGGAGTTGAGTACCAAGAGACCCAGTACTTC.